This TCR beta chain derives from a study of early T cells in non-severe SARS-CoV-2 infection. Study-wide context: Unsorted whole-blood RNA was sequenced in bulk, leaving chains unpaired. Study-wide results and caveats: Private and CD4 specificities were missed by VDJdb matching, skewed to anti-spike CD8.

Germline assignment: CDR1 MNHNY and CDR2 SVGAGI (reference sequence). The CDR3 totals 15 residues. V lost 4 bases and J 7 bases, leaving 17 bases between the germline ends. Of note for this clonotype: The antigen remains unidentified.

Attachment of unique molecular identifiers was made to individual cDNA molecules. One entry per CDR3 protein, called by TCRdb with MiXCR from the 5' RACE reads. This sample has fewer than 50,000 distinct CDR3 sequences, with roughly 4% found just once. This sequence was found in an adult who was a healthcare worker with PCR-confirmed SARS-CoV-2 infection or an uninfected control (not recorded which). Sequencing was carried out using whole blood. The chain links TRBV6-6 to TRBJ2-1; a weak D match, TRBD2 (5 bases). CDR3 region: CASSLGASPGNEQFF. The CDR3 DNA is TGTGCCAGCAGTTTAGGAGCTTCTCCGGGGAATGAGCAGTTCTTC.